This record looks at one T cell receptor (beta chain) sequence and its context. This sample is part of a study of T cell responses to AZD1222 COVID-19 vaccine. The CDR3 consists of 16 residues. V shed 0 bases and J shed 5 bases, with 14 bases lying between them. Germline CDR1 and CDR2: MNHNY and SVGAGI (reference sequence). Some clones are missing from TCRdb's copy, which holds only in-frame ones; the method was immunoSEQ multiplex PCR. The sample has some 130,000 clones; roughly 90% are singletons. This sample comprised peripheral blood, obtained on day 0 of AZD1222 vaccination. This TCR came from an adult in good health. The genes are TRBV6-6 and TRBJ1-5, with D possibly being TRBD1 (6 bases). The CDR3: CASSYSIRGADQPQHF. The CDR3, as DNA: TGTGCCAGCAGTTACTCGATTAGGGGGGCTGATCAGCCCCAGCATTTT.